This is a list of T cell receptor beta chains from one sample in a study of sequential checkpoint blockade in melanoma. Only in-frame clones appear in the TCRdb table, and some are missing; sequencing was by immunoSEQ multiplex PCR. The repertoire consists of 5,000 to 8,000 clones, with 15% to 20% occurring once and the leading ten covering 15% to 20%. This sample comprised tumor tissue (inferred from file names), obtained from a patient given nivolumab and ipilimumab in sequence. Receptors originate from a human donor with melanoma. Each CDR3 is given with its conserved first and last residue. D genes are given only for firm matches. Not every row has a clone size; where given, it reads once, few, many or a size class.

d_call	j_call	clone_size	v_call	cdr3_nt	cdr3_aa
TRBD1	TRBJ2-5	many	TRBV6-8	TGTGCCAGCAGTTCCTTGGACAGGGGACAAGAGACCCAGTACTTC	CASSSLDRGQETQYF
-	TRBJ1-1	few	TRBV29-1	TGCAGCGCGGATCACGGGAACACTGAAGCTTTCTTT	CSADHGNTEAFF
-	TRBJ1-4	-	TRBV5-1	TGCGCCAGCAGCCAAGATCGGGGGGTGGGTGAAAAACTGTTTTTT	CASSQDRGVGEKLFF
-	TRBJ2-6	-	TRBV6-8	TGTGCCAGCAGTTACATCGACCCCATGGCGGAGGGTATAATCTCTGGGGCCAACGTCCTGACTTTC	CASSYIDPMAEGIISGANVLTF
-	TRBJ1-2	few	TRBV11-3	TGTGCCAGCAGCCCCCTTGGCAGGGTAGGAGGCTACACCTTC	CASSPLGRVGGYTF
-	TRBJ2-1	-	TRBV14	TGTGCCAGCAGCCACCGCGGGACATTTTACAATGAGCAGTTCTTC	CASSHRGTFYNEQFF
TRBD1	TRBJ2-2	-	TRBV18	TGTGCCAGCTCACCACCCACAGGGGGCAATACCGGGGAGCTGTTTTTT	CASSPPTGGNTGELFF
-	TRBJ1-6	medium-sized	TRBV11-3	TGTGCCAGCAGACAGGGAAGGGGTAATTCACCCCTCCACTTT	CASRQGRGNSPLHF
TRBD1	TRBJ1-6	-	TRBV7-4	TGTGCCAGCAGATTCGGGACAGCCGGTAATTCACCCCTCCACTTT	CASRFGTAGNSPLHF
TRBD1	TRBJ2-7	-	TRBV6-8	TGTGCCAGCAGTGACGACAGGGTTCGCTACGAGCAGTACTTC	CASSDDRVRYEQYF
TRBD1	TRBJ1-1	many	TRBV9	TGTGCCAGCAGTCCCCGACAGGGGTCGAACACTGAAGCTTTCTTT	CASSPRQGSNTEAFF
-	TRBJ2-3	few	TRBV11-3	TGTGCCAGCACCCATGATGGGGGCACAGATACGCAGTATTTT	CASTHDGGTDTQYF
TRBD2	TRBJ2-7	-	TRBV10-2	TGCGCCAGCACCCCGGCGGGGGGTTTTCTCGAGCAGTACTTC	CASTPAGGFLEQYF
-	TRBJ2-7	medium-sized	TRBV7-2	TGTGCCAGCAGCTCGGGACTCAACTACGAGCAGTACTTC	CASSSGLNYEQYF
TRBD1	TRBJ1-4	many	TRBV7-7	TGTGCCAGCAGCTTAATTGACAGGGGAGTAGGTGAAAAACTGTTTTTT	CASSLIDRGVGEKLFF
-	TRBJ2-5	many	TRBV10-3	TGTGCCATCAGTGAGTCCTGGGTGGGAGAGACCCAGTACTTC	CAISESWVGETQYF
-	TRBJ2-7	-	TRBV7-6	TGTGCCAGCAGCTTGGGGGCCTCGGATTTGGACGAGCAGTACTTC	CASSLGASDLDEQYF
TRBD1	TRBJ2-2	few	TRBV6-8	TGTGCCAGCAGTTACCGGGACAGGGGGCGCCGCACCGGGGAGCTGTTTTTT	CASSYRDRGRRTGELFF
-	TRBJ1-4	-	TRBV19	TGTGCCAGTAGTCCGGGAGTAGGTCCTCCGGAAAAACTGTTTTTT	CASSPGVGPPEKLFF
TRBD2	TRBJ2-1	few	TRBV7-2	TGTGCCAGCAGCCAACGACTAGCGGGGGGCAATGAGCAGTTCTTC	CASSQRLAGGNEQFF
-	TRBJ1-2	-	TRBV6-8	TGTGCCAGCAGAATGGCAGCGGGAGGCTACACCTTC	CASRMAAGGYTF
-	TRBJ2-3	-	TRBV9	TGTGCCAGCAGCGTAGCTGGGGAACCAGATACGCAGTATTTT	CASSVAGEPDTQYF
TRBD1	TRBJ2-2	-	TRBV9	TGTGCCAGCAGCGTAGGGGACAGGGGACCCACCGGGGAGCTGTTTTTT	CASSVGDRGPTGELFF
-	TRBJ1-2	many	TRBV11-3	TGTGCCAGCAGCTTGTCGTCCGGCCAGGGCTATGGCTACACCTTC	CASSLSSGQGYGYTF
TRBD2	TRBJ2-2	-	TRBV6-8	TGTGCCAGCAGTTACTCTGCTAGCGGGGGGTACACCGGGGAGCTGTTTTTT	CASSYSASGGYTGELFF
TRBD1	TRBJ2-7	-	TRBV11-3	TGTGCCAGCAGCTTATCCGGGACAGGGGAGTACGAGCAGTACTTC	CASSLSGTGEYEQYF
TRBD1	TRBJ2-7	-	TRBV2	TGTGCCAGCAGGGGACAGGATAACTACGAGCAGTACTTC	CASRGQDNYEQYF
-	TRBJ1-1	-	TRBV5-1	TGCGCCAGCAGCTTACAGACAGGTAGCACTGAAGCTTTCTTT	CASSLQTGSTEAFF
-	TRBJ2-7	many	TRBV6-8	TGTGCCAGCGGAGATTTGGGTCGTTACGACGTCGGACAATACGAGCAGTACTTC	CASGDLGRYDVGQYEQYF
-	TRBJ2-5	-	TRBV10-1	TGCGCCAGCCCAGGGGGGGAGACCCAGTACTTC	CASPGGETQYF
-	TRBJ2-3	-	TRBV18	TGTGCCAGCTCCCCAACTTTATGGGGGGAAAGCACAGATACGCAGTATTTT	CASSPTLWGESTDTQYF
-	TRBJ1-5	-	TRBV10-2	TGCGCCAGCAGAGCCGGTTATAGCAATCAGCCCCAGCATTTT	CASRAGYSNQPQHF
-	TRBJ1-2	few	TRBV28	TGTGCCAGCAGTTTTCGGGCCGGGGCTGGCTACACCTTC	CASSFRAGAGYTF
-	TRBJ2-1	-	TRBV19	TGTGCCAGTAGTATAGGGCCCCCGTGGGATGAGCAGTTCTTC	CASSIGPPWDEQFF
-	TRBJ1-5	many	TRBV7-5	TGTGCCAGCAGCCGAACCGGGGGGAATAGCAATCAGCCCCAGCATTTT	CASSRTGGNSNQPQHF
-	TRBJ2-3	few	TRBV6-8	TGTGCCAGCAGTCCAAGCACAGATACGCAGTATTTT	CASSPSTDTQYF
TRBD2	TRBJ2-7	-	TRBV18	TGTGCCAGCTCACGAGGGACTAGCGGGATAAAAAACGAGCAGTACTTC	CASSRGTSGIKNEQYF
-	TRBJ1-6	-	TRBV12-5	TGTGCTAGTGGGTACGTCGCGGCCTATAATTCACCCCTCCACTTT	CASGYVAAYNSPLHF
TRBD1	TRBJ1-1	-	TRBV19	TGTGCGAGCGGACAGGTGAACACTGAAGCTTTCTTT	CASGQVNTEAFF
-	TRBJ2-7	medium-sized	TRBV6-8	TGTGCCAGCAAAAGGCAGGGAGACAAGGTCTCCTACGAGCAGTACTTC	CASKRQGDKVSYEQYF
-	TRBJ1-1	few	TRBV19	TGTGCCAGTAGGTCGGGGAACACTGAAGCTTTCTTT	CASRSGNTEAFF
-	TRBJ1-1	-	TRBV23-1	TGCGCCAGCAGACGAGGGGGGAGTGGTAATACTGAAGCTTTCTTT	CASRRGGSGNTEAFF
-	TRBJ2-7	-	TRBV19	TGTGCCAGTAGTCCACAGGGTGGTTCCTACGAGCAGTACTTC	CASSPQGGSYEQYF
-	TRBJ1-4	few	TRBV11-3	TGTGCCAGCAGCTTGGCCGGCAGACTAAATGAAAAACTGTTTTTT	CASSLAGRLNEKLFF
-	TRBJ1-2	-	TRBV30	TGTGCCTGGAGTGTAGGAGGGGCCTCTAACTATGGCTACACCTTC	CAWSVGGASNYGYTF